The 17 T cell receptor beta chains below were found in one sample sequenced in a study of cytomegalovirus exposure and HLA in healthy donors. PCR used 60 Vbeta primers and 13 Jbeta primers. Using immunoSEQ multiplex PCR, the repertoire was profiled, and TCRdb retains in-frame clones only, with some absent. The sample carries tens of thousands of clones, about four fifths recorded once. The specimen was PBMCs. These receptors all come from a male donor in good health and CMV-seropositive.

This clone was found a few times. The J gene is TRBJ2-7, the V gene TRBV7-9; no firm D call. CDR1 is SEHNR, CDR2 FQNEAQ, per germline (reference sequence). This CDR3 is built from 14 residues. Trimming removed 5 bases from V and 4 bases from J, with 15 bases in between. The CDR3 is CASSRADGDYEQYF. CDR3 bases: TGTGCCAGCAGCCGCGCAGATGGAGATTACGAGCAGTACTTC.

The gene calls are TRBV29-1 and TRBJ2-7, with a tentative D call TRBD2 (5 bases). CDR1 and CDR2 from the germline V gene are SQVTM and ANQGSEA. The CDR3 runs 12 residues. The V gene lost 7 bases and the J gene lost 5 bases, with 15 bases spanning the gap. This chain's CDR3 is CSARGSRHEQYF. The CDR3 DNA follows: TGCAGCGCCCGAGGGTCGCGCCACGAGCAGTACTTC.

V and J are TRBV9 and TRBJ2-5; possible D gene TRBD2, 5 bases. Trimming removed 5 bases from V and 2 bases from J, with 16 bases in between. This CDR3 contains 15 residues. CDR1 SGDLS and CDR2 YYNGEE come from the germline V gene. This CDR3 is CASSRFSSRQETQYF. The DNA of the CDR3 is TGTGCCAGCAGTCGATTTTCTAGCAGACAAGAGACCCAGTACTTC. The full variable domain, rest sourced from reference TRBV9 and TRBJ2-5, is DSGVTQTPKHLITATGQRVTLRCSPRSGDLSVYWYQQSLDQGLQFLIQYYNGEERAKGNILERFSAQQFPDLHSELNLSSLELGDSALYFCASSRFSSRQETQYFGPGTRLLVL.

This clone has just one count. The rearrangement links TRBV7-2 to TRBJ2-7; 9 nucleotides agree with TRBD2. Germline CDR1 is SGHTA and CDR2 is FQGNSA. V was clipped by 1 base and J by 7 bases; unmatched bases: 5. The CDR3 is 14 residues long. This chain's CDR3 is CASSLVAGGYEQYF. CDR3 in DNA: TGTGCCAGCAGCTTAGTTGCGGGAGGGTATGAGCAGTACTTC.

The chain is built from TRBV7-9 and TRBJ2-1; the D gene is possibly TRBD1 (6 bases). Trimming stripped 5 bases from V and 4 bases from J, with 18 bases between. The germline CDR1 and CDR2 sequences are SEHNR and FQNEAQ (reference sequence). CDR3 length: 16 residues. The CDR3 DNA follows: TGTGCCAGCAGCCCCTGGACAGAGGGGAATTACAATGAGCAGTTCTTC. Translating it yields CASSPWTEGNYNEQFF.

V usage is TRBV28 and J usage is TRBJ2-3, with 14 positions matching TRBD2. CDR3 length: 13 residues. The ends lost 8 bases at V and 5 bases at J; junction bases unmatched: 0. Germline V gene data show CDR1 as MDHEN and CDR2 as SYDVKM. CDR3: CASGTSGRDTQYF. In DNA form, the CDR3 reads TGTGCCAGCGGGACTAGCGGGAGAGATACGCAGTATTTT. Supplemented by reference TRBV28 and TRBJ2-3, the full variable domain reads DVKVTQSSRYLVKRTGEKVFLECVQDMDHENMFWYRQDPGLGLRLIYFSYDVKMKEKGDIPEGYSVSREKKERFSLILESASTNQTSMYLCASGTSGRDTQYFGPGTRLTVL.

The CDR3 nucleotides are TGTGCCAGCAGTGAAGCGGCGACAGGGCGGTACAATGAGCAGTTCTTC. Its protein is CASSEAATGRYNEQFF. The V call is TRBV6-1, the J call TRBJ2-1; 7 positions agree with TRBD1. Germline V gives CDR1 MNHNS, CDR2 SASEGT. There are 16 residues in the CDR3. V lost 0 bases and J lost 4; bases outside the gene matches: 6.

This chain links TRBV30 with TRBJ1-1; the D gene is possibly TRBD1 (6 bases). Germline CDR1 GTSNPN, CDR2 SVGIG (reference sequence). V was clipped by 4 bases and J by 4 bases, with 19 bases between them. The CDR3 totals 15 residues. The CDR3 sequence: CAWTLAGGGSTEAFF. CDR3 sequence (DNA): TGTGCCTGGACCCTAGCTGGGGGCGGGAGCACTGAAGCTTTCTTT.

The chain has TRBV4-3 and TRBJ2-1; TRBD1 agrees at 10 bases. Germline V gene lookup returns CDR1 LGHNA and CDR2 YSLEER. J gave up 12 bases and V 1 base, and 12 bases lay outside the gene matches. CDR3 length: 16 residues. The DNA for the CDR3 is TGCGCCAGCAGCCAAGGGACCGGACAGGGGGTCATCTGGCAGTTCTTC. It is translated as CASSQGTGQGVIWQFF.

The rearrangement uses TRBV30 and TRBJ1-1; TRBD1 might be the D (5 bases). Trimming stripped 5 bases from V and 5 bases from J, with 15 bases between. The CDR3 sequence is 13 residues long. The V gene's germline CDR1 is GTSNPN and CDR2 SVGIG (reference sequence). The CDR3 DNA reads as TGTGCCTGGTCGGTAGGGGCGGGAACTGAAGCTTTCTTT. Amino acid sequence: CAWSVGAGTEAFF.

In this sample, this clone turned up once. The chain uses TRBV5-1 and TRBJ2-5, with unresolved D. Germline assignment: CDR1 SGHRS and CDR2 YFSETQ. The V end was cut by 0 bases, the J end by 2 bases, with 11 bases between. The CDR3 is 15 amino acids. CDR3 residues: CASSLGPTTQETQYF. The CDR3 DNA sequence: TGCGCCAGCAGCTTGGGACCTACTACACAAGAGACCCAGTACTTC.

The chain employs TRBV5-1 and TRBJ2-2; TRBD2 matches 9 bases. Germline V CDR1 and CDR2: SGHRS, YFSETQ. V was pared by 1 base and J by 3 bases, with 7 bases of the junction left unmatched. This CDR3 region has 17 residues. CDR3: CASSLRRGGMYTGELFF. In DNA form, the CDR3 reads TGCGCCAGCAGCTTGAGGCGGGGGGGCATGTACACCGGGGAGCTGTTTTTT.

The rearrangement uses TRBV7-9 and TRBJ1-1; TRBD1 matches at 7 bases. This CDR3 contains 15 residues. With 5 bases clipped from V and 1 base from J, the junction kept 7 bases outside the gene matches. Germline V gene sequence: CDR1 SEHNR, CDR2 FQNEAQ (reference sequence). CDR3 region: CASSLPTGRNTEAFF. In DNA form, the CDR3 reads TGTGCCAGCAGCCTTCCGACAGGGCGGAACACTGAAGCTTTCTTT.

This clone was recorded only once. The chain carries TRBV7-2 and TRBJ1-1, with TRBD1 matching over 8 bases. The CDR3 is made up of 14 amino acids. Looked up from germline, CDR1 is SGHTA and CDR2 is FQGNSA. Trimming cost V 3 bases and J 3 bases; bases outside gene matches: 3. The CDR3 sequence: CASSFPDRDTEAFF. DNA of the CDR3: TGTGCCAGCAGCTTCCCGGACAGGGACACTGAAGCTTTCTTT.

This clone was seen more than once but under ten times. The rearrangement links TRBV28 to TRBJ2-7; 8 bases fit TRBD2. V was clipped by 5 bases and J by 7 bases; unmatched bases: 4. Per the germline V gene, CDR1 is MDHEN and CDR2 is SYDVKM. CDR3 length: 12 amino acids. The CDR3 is CASSGGGREQYF. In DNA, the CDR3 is TGTGCCAGCAGTGGCGGGGGGCGGGAGCAGTACTTC.

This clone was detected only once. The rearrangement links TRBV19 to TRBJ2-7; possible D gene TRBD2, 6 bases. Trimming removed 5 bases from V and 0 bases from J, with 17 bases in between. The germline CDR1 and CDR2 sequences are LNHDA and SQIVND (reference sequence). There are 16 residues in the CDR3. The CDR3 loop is CASSAGTGLSSYEQYF. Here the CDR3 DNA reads TGTGCCAGTAGTGCCGGGACGGGACTGAGCTCCTACGAGCAGTACTTC. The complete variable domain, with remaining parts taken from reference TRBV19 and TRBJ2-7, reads DGGITQSPKYLFRKEGQNVTLSCEQNLNHDAMYWYRQDPGQGLRLIYYSQIVNDFQKGDIAEGYSVSREKKESFPLTVTSAQKNPTAFYLCASSAGTGLSSYEQYFGPGTRLTVT.

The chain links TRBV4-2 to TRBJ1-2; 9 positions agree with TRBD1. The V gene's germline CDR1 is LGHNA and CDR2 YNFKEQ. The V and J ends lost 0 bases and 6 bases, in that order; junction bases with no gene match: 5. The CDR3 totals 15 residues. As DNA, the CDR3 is TGTGCCAGCAGCCAAGAACGCACAGGGGGCCATGGCTACACCTTC. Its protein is CASSQERTGGHGYTF.